This T cell receptor (beta chain) is drawn from a study of OX40 agonist ivuxolimab in advanced cancers. Some background on the complete study: Ivuxolimab, which targeted the costimulatory receptor OX40 (CD134), was an agonistic, fully human IgG2 monoclonal antibody. In the dose-escalation cohort, 70% to 90% of patients were male, and the mean age was around 60 years with a range of roughly 23 to 79. Prior anti-PD-1, anti-PD-L1 or anti-CTLA-4 therapy was permitted, and checkpoint inhibitors had been received by roughly 40% of dose-escalation patients. Intravenous ivuxolimab was administered to patients every 2 weeks at six dose levels: 0.01, 0.1, 0.3, 1.5, 3 and 10 mg/kg. The purpose of peripheral TCRbeta sequencing was to test whether ivuxolimab changed TCR sequence diversity and led to clonal T-cell expansion. The paper covers the monotherapy dose-escalation part of the phase I ivuxolimab trial, which included N = 52 patients. Of the roughly 54 patients in dose escalation, about 20 had hepatocellular carcinoma, about 15 had melanoma, 9 had renal cell carcinoma and 9 had head and neck cancer. Partial responses occurred in three dose-escalation patients: two with cutaneous melanoma and one with hepatocellular carcinoma.

Genomic DNA was extracted from sorted cells for sequencing of the TCRbeta CDR3 region. The immunoSEQ Assay was used for sequencing of TCRbeta CDR3 regions. The source is immuneACCESS, and TCRdb retained only in-frame sequences with V and J called. Part of the clones is not carried over; for the studies checked, unresolved V genes explain less than half of this, and the remainder is unexplained. The sample table lists 50,000 to 80,000 clones, around 80% of them with a count of one. The ten top clones hold roughly 2.1% of the sample. Patients with autoimmune disease history or receiving systemic immunosuppression were excluded from the trial. Peripheral blood for TCR sequencing was collected from all dose cohorts at baseline, on cycle 4 day 1, and on cycle 7 day 1. The samples were taken from a phase I, first-in-human, multicenter, open-label dose-escalation trial of ivuxolimab. The trial enrolled adults with locally advanced or metastatic head and neck squamous cell, hepatocellular, melanoma or renal cell carcinoma. Before TCR sequencing, CD4+ T cells and CD8+ T cells from peripheral blood were sorted into separate populations.

The CDR3 has 14 amino acids, counting the end cysteine and phenylalanine. This entry keeps only the CDR3 DNA: 42 bases, framed from base 1. Trimming costs V 6 bases and J 1 base, and their ends lie 7 bases apart. The germline V gene sets CDR1 to SNHLY and CDR2 to FYNNEI. This clone was seen once. Which antigen it targets is not known. Qualities for individual bases were not recorded, and no much larger clone is one base off. The paper's findings and limits, for the study overall: Antigen specificity was not determined for the clonally expanded peripheral T cells. Clonal expansion of both CD4+ and CD8+ blood T cells was observed from baseline to week 6 at doses 0.1 to 3.0 mg/kg. After ivuxolimab, expanded clones were on average more numerous among CD8+ T cells than among CD4+ T cells. Low levels of normalized T-cell clonal expansion were also seen in some patients who did not respond. In partial responders in the 0.1-3.0 mg/kg groups, normalized peripheral clonal expansion was found to be among the lowest, especially among CD8+ T cells.

Rearrangement joined TRBV2 to TRBJ2-6, with no D gene named confidently. The source is an adult with an advanced solid tumor such as melanoma, head and neck, liver or kidney cancer. The source material was CD4+ or CD8+ T cells sorted from blood, sampled in a trial of the OX40 agonist ivuxolimab. This receptor has the CDR3 CASRADSGANVLTF. The nucleotides are TGTGCCAGCAGGGCGGATTCTGGGGCCAACGTCCTGACTTTC.